This T cell receptor (beta chain) emerged from a study of cytomegalovirus exposure and HLA in healthy donors. Study-wide results and caveats: For presence/absence analyses, sequencing depth was assumed to be roughly uniform across donors. V- and J-gene trimming of TCR beta was linked (in a later analysis) to a missense DCLRE1C variant.

Primers for the PCR totalled 60 Vbeta and 13 Jbeta. Libraries were prepared by immunoSEQ multiplex PCR; TCRdb keeps only in-frame clonotypes and omits some of them. The table shows 130,000 or so clones, with roughly 80% occurring only once. In this sample, this clone turned up a few times. The antigen remains undetermined. The source is a woman aged 35 to 49 in good health and CMV-seropositive. The specimen sequenced was PBMCs.

The CDR3 DNA reads TGTGCCAGCAGTTCGGGACAGGGGGCGGATGGCTACACCTTC. It translates to CASSSGQGADGYTF. V is TRBV28 and J is TRBJ1-2; TRBD1 matches 12 bases. CDR3 size: 14 residues. V lost 4 bases to trimming and J lost 6 bases; unmatched junction nucleotides: 3. Germline-derived CDR1 and CDR2 are MDHEN and SYDVKM.